One sample yielded the 7 T cell receptor beta chains listed below, sequenced in a study of shared clonotypes between healthy human individuals. Naive CD8 cells lacked CD45RO and underwent positive selection for CCR7, leaving out terminally differentiated effector memory CD45RA+ cells. TCRdb's copy holds only in-frame clones and misses some; the assay was immunoSEQ multiplex PCR. The data show about 2.1 million clones, approximately 92% seen once. Sequenced sample: naive CD8+ T cells from PBMCs. The receptors come from a man in his late teens or twenties in good health. Some clones in this sample may be carry-over from other donors' samples.

This chain links TRBV7-8 with TRBJ1-4, with D possibly matching TRBD1 (5 bases). Germline CDR1 reads SGHVS; CDR2 reads FQNEAQ. V was cut by 4 bases and J by 8 bases, with 17 bases left in between. This CDR3 region has 15 residues. The CDR3 here is CASSSSQAFWEKLFF. The DNA of the CDR3 is TGTGCCAGCAGCTCCTCACAGGCCTTTTGGGAAAAACTGTTTTTT.

The chain has TRBV7-9 and TRBJ2-1; 11 nucleotides line up with TRBD1. Germline CDR1 and CDR2: SEHNR and FQNEAQ (reference sequence). V lost 5 bases, J lost 2 bases, and 5 bases stayed unmatched. The CDR3 is made up of 16 amino acids. CDR3 sequence (DNA): TGTGCCAGCAGCGCTACGGGACAGGGGGCCTACAATGAGCAGTTCTTC. Protein: CASSATGQGAYNEQFF.

The CDR3: CASSPQLAEGNTGELFF. CDR3 DNA sequence: TGTGCCAGTAGTCCCCAACTAGCGGAGGGAAACACCGGGGAGCTGTTTTTT. V gene TRBV19 combines with J gene TRBJ2-2, with TRBD2 identical over 8 bases. The CDR3 consists of 17 residues. CDR1 and CDR2 (germline): LNHDA, SQIVND (reference sequence). The junction had 10 bases not matched to a gene; V was cut back by 5 bases and J by 2 bases. Looking up the rest from reference TRBV19 and TRBJ2-2 gives the full variable domain: DGGITQSPKYLFRKEGQNVTLSCEQNLNHDAMYWYRQDPGQGLRLIYYSQIVNDFQKGDIAEGYSVSREKKESFPLTVTSAQKNPTAFYLCASSPQLAEGNTGELFFGEGSRLTVL.

This chain joins TRBV5-6 and TRBJ2-3; TRBD1 matches 8 bases. Unmatched junction bases numbered 7, after V lost 4 bases and J lost 0 bases. The germline CDR1 and CDR2 sequences are SGHDT and YYEEEE. This CDR3 comprises 16 residues. CDR3 amino acids: CASSQTWTGSTDTQYF. DNA of the CDR3: TGTGCCAGCAGCCAGACCTGGACAGGGAGCACAGATACGCAGTATTTT.

This chain uses TRBV27 with TRBJ2-2; no clear D. From germline, CDR1 is MNHEY and CDR2 SMNVEV (reference sequence). This CDR3 contains 13 residues. Trimming shortened V by 7 bases and J by 7 bases, and 13 bases separated the two germline ends. The CDR3 nucleotides are TGTGCCAGCACCGACGTAAATCGCGGGGAGCTGTTTTTT. Its translation is CASTDVNRGELFF.

Of note for this clone: In the same sample, other DNA sequences code for this CDR3. V is TRBV28 and J is TRBJ1-5, with D perhaps TRBD1 (5 bases). Germline V gene lookup returns CDR1 MDHEN and CDR2 SYDVKM. The CDR3 contains 14 residues. V dropped 5 bases and J dropped 1 base, with 9 bases sitting between them. DNA of the CDR3: TGTGCCAGCAGTCTCCGGGACAGCAATCAGCCCCAGCATTTT. It codes for CASSLRDSNQPQHF.

The chain is built from TRBV9 and TRBJ2-1; 10 bases match TRBD1. This CDR3 comprises 17 residues. Germline CDR1 is SGDLS and CDR2 is YYNGEE. V shed 3 bases, J shed 4 bases, and the junction held 10 bases outside the gene matches. In DNA, the CDR3 is TGTGCCAGCAGCGGACAGGGGGCAAAAGAGGCATACAATGAGCAGTTCTTC. Encoded protein: CASSGQGAKEAYNEQFF.